What follows is one TCR beta chain and its context. Between the trimmed V and J ends, which lost 6 bases and 5 bases, there was a span of 14 bases. CDR1 is DFQATT, CDR2 SNEGSKA, per germline (reference sequence). This CDR3 has 14 amino acids. In the study's own analysis: Counts of nucleated cells, estimated from reference gene primer amplification, were obtained. Sequenced by immunoSEQ multiplex PCR; TCRdb stores in-frame clones only, minus some. V, J and clone size were drawn from that table, and D and trimming were deduced from the DNA. The profile covers over 150,000 clones, with approximately 81% appearing a single time and 13% to 15% taken by the ten largest. The source of the sample is a study of blood T cell repertoires in COVID-19. Study details: Spain, Italy and the United States supplied samples that represented acute and convalescent COVID-19. T cells, B-cell-depleted T cells, or PBMCs supplied cDNA or gDNA.

The specimen sequenced was peripheral blood. The chain has TRBV20-1 and TRBJ1-6; no firm D call. The TCR sequence derives from a man younger than 30 with active or convalescent COVID-19. The CDR3 nucleotides read TGCAGTGCCAGTCGTAAAGCCGATAATTCACCCCTCCACTTT. The encoded protein is CSASRKADNSPLHF.